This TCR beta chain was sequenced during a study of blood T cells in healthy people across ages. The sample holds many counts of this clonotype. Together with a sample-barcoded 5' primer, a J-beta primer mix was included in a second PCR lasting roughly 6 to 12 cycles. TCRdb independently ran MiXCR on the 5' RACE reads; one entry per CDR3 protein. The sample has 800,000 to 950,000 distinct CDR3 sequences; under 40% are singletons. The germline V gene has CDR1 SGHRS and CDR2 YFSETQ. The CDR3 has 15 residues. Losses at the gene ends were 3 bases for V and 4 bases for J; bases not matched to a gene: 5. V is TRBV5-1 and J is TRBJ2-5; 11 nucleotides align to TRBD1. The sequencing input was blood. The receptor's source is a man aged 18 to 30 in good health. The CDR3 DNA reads TGCGCCAGCAGCTCGGACAGGGGGCGAGGAGAGACCCAGTACTTC. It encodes CASSSDRGRGETQYF.